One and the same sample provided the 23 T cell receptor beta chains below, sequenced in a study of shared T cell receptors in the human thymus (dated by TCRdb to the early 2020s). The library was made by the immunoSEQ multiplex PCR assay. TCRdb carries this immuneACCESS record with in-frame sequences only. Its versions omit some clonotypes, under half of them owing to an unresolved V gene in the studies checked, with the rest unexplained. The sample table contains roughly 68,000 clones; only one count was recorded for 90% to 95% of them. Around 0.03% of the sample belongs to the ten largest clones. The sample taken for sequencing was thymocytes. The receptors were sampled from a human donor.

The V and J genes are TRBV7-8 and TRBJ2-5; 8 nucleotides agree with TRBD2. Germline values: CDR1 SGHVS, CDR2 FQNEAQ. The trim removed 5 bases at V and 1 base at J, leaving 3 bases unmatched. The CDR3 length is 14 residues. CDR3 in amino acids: CASSAGLAQETQYF. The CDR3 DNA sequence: TGTGCCAGCAGCGCCGGACTAGCCCAAGAGACCCAGTACTTC. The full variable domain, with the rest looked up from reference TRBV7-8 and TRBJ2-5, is GAGVSQSPRYKVAKRGQDVALRCDPISGHVSLFWYQQALGQGPEFLTYFQNEAQLDKSGLPSDRFFAERPEGSVSTLKIQRTQQEDSAVYLCASSAGLAQETQYFGPGTRLLVL.

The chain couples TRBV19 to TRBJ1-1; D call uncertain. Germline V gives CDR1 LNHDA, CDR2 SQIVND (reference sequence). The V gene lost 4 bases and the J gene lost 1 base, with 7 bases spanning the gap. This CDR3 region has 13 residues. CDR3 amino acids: CASSKIQNTEAFF. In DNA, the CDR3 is TGTGCCAGTAGTAAGATACAGAACACTGAAGCTTTCTTT.

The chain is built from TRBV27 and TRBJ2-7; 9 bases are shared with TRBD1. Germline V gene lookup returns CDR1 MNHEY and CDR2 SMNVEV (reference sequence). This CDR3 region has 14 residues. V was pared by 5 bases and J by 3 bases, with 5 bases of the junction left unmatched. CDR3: CASSRRDRVYEQYF. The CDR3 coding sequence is TGTGCCAGCAGTCGAAGGGACAGGGTCTACGAGCAGTACTTC.

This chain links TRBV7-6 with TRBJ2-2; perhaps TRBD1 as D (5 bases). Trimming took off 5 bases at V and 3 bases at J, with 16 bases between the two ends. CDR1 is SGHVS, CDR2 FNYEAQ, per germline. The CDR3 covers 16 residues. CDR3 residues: CASSARPSGYTGELFF. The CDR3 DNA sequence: TGTGCCAGCAGCGCGAGACCCTCAGGGTACACCGGGGAGCTGTTTTTT.

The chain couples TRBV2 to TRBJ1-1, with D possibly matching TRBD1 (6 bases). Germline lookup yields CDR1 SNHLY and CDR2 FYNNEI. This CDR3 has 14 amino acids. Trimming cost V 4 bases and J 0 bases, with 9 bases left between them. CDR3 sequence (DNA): TGTGCCAGCAGTGTTCAGGGGTTGAACACTGAAGCTTTCTTT. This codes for CASSVQGLNTEAFF.

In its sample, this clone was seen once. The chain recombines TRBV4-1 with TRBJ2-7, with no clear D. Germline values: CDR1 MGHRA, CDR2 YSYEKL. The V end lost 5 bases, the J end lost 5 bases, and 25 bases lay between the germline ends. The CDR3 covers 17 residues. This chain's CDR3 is CASSSTTEKQGWNEQYF. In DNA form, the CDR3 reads TGCGCCAGCAGCTCAACGACCGAAAAGCAAGGGTGGAACGAGCAGTACTTC.

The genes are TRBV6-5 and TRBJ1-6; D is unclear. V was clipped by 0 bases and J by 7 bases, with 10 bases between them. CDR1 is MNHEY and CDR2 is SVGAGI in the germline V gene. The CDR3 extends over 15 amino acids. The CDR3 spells CASSYSAAENSPLHF. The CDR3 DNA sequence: TGTGCCAGCAGTTACTCGGCGGCGGAGAATTCACCCCTCCACTTT.

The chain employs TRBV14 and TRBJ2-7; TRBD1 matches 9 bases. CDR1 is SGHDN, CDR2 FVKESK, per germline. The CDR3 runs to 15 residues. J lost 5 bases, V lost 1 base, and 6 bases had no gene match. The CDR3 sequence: CASSQAGTGLHEQYF. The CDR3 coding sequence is TGTGCCAGCAGCCAAGCCGGGACAGGGCTCCACGAGCAGTACTTC.

For the CDR3, the DNA is TGTGCCAGTAGCGGAACAGGGGACGGGGCCAACGTCCTGACTTTC. It yields the protein CASSGTGDGANVLTF. The chain is built from TRBV19 and TRBJ2-6; 7 bases are shared with TRBD1. The CDR3 is made up of 15 amino acids. The J segment lost 4 bases and the V segment lost 6 bases, leaving 6 bases of the junction unmatched. CDR1 is LNHDA, CDR2 SQIVND, per germline (reference sequence). Based on the CDR3 plus reference TRBV19 and TRBJ2-6, the full variable domain is DGGITQSPKYLFRKEGQNVTLSCEQNLNHDAMYWYRQDPGQGLRLIYYSQIVNDFQKGDIAEGYSVSREKKESFPLTVTSAQKNPTAFYLCASSGTGDGANVLTFGAGSRLTVL.

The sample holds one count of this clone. The CDR3 DNA reads TGCGCCAGCAAAACAGGGTTAGCTCAGCCCCAGCATTTT. This encodes CASKTGLAQPQHF. V and J are TRBV10-2 and TRBJ1-5, with D possibly TRBD1 on 6 matching bases. The germline V gene has CDR1 WSHSY and CDR2 SAAADI. Trimming removed 7 bases at V and 6 bases at J, with 13 bases between. The CDR3 extends over 13 amino acids.

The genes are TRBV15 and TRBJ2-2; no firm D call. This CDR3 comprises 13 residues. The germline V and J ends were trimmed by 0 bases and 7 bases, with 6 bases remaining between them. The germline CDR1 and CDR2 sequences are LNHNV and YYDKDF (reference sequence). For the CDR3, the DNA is TGTGCCACCAGCAGAGATCCCTGCGGGGAGCTGTTTTTT. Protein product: CATSRDPCGELFF.

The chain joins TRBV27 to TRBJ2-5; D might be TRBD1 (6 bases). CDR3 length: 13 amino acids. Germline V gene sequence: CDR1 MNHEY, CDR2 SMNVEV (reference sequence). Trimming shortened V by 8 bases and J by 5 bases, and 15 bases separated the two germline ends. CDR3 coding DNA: TGTGCCAGCGGGGTACAGGGATCGGAGACCCAGTACTTC. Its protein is CASGVQGSETQYF.

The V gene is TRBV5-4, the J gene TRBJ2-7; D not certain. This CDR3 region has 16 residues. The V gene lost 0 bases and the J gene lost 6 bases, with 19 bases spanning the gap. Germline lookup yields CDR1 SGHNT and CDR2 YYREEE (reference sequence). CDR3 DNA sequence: TGTGCCAGCAGCTTGGGAACGGCACGATCTATCGGCGAGCAGTACTTC. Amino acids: CASSLGTARSIGEQYF.

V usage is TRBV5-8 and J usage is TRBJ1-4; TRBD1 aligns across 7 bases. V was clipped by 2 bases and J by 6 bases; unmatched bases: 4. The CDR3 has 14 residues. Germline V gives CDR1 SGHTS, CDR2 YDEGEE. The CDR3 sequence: CASSFRQGDEKLFF. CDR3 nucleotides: TGTGCCAGCAGCTTTCGACAGGGAGATGAAAAACTGTTTTTT.

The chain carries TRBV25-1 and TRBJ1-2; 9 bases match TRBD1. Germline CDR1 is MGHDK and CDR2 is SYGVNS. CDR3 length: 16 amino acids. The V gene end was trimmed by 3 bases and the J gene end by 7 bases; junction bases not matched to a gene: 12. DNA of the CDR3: TGTGCCAGCAGTGATCTCTGGGGGACAGGGAAGCGTGGCTACACCTTC. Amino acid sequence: CASSDLWGTGKRGYTF.

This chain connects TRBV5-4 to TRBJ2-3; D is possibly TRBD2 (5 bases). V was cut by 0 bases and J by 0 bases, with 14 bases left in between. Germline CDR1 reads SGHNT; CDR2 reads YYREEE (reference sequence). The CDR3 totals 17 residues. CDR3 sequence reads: CASSLARGGSSTDTQYF. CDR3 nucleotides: TGTGCCAGCAGCTTGGCTCGAGGCGGGTCTAGCACAGATACGCAGTATTTT.

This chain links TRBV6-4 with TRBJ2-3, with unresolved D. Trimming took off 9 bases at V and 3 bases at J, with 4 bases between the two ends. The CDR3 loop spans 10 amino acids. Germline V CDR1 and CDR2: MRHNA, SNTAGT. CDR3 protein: CARKTDTQYF. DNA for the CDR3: TGTGCCAGAAAAACAGATACGCAGTATTTT.

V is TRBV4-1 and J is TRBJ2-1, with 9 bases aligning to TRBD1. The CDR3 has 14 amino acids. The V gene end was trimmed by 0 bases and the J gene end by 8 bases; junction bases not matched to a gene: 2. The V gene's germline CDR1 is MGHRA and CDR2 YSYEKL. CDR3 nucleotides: TGCGCCAGCAGCCAAGACACAGGGGGCCATGAGCAGTTCTTC. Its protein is CASSQDTGGHEQFF.

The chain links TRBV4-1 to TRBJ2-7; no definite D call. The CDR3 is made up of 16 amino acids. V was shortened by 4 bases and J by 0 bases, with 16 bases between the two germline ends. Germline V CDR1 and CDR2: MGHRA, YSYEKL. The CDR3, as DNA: TGCGCCAGCAGCCCTGGTGGGCTGACGATCTCCTACGAGCAGTACTTC. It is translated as CASSPGGLTISYEQYF.

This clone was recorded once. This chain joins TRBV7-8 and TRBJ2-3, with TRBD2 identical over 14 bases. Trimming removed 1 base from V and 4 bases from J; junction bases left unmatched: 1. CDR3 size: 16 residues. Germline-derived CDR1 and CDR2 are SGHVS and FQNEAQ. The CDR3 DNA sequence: TGTGCCAGCAGCTTAGGACTAGCGGGGGGGCCAGATACGCAGTATTTT. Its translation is CASSLGLAGGPDTQYF.

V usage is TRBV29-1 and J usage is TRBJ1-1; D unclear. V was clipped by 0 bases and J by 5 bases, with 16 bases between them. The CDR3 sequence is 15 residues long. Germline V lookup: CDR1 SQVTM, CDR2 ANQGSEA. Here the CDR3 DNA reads TGCAGCGTTGAAGATTCCTACCGGAATGGGACTGAAGCTTTCTTT. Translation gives CSVEDSYRNGTEAFF.

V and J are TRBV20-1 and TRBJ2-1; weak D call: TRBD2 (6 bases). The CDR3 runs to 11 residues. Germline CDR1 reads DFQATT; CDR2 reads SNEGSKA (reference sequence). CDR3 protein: CRSTSSGEQFF. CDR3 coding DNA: TGCAGGAGCACTAGCTCGGGGGAGCAGTTCTTC.

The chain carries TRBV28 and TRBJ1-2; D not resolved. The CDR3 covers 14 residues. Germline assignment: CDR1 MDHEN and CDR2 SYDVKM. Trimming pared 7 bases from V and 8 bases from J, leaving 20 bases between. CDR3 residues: CASTWDPSRSGYTF. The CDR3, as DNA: TGTGCCAGCACCTGGGATCCCTCTCGGTCAGGCTACACCTTC.